This TCR beta chain was observed in a study of T-cell reconstitution after alpha-beta-depleted transplantation in children. Preparation of the TCRbeta library used unique molecular identifiers. TCRdb re-derived calls from the PCR reads in MiXCR, one entry per CDR3 protein. This sample has hundreds of thousands of distinct CDR3 sequences, with under 15% found just once. In its sample, this clonotype was seen many times. Its target is not known. Points from the study as a whole: Most T-cell counts and diversity one year after the transplant came from T cells that were newly produced.

CDR1 DFQATT and CDR2 SNEGSKA come from the germline V gene (reference sequence). With 6 bases removed from V and 3 bases from J, the gap between germline ends came to 12 bases. CDR3 size: 12 residues. The sequence was collected from a girl aged 2-10 years with congenital amegakaryocytic thrombocytopenia, due to receive a stem cell transplant. The V gene is TRBV20-1, the J gene TRBJ2-7; D could derive from TRBD1 or TRBD2 (5 bases each). Sample: PBMCs, taken before TCRalphabeta/CD19-depleted stem cell transplant. CDR3 in amino acids: CSALWGNYEQYF. DNA of the CDR3: TGCAGTGCGCTTTGGGGGAACTACGAGCAGTACTTC.